This T cell receptor beta chain was sequenced in a study of T cell clonality in common variable immunodeficiency. Study-wide points: Reportedly, TCR beta sequences from common variable immunodeficiency showed fewer deletions and N-nucleotide insertions.

J lost 4 bases, V lost 3 bases, and 6 bases had no gene match. This CDR3 is 16 amino acids long. In germline, CDR1 is KGHSH, CDR2 LQKENI. The assay was immunoSEQ multiplex PCR, and TCRdb's table has in-frame clones only and misses some. The profile covers about 52,000 clones, none occurring a single time. This clone was seen ten or more times. Its specificity is unknown. The read stops 3 residues short of the end of the CDR3; the missing end is completed from the germline J gene. Sequencing was done on a sample of peripheral blood mononuclear cells. The chain links TRBV18 to TRBJ1-4, with 9 bases lining up with TRBD1. The TCR comes from a person aged 18 to 70 in good health. CDR3 bases read: TGTGCCAGCTCACCGGGACAGGGAGTGCTTAATGAAAAA. Protein: CASSPGQGVLNEK. The whole CDR3 protein is CASSPGQGVLNEKLFF.